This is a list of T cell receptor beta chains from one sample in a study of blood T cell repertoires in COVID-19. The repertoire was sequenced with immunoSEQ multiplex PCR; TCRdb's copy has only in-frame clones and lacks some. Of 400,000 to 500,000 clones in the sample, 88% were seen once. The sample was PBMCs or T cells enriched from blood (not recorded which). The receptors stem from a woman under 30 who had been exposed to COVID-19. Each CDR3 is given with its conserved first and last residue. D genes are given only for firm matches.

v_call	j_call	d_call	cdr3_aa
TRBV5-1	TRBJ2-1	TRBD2	CASSGRTSGGYNEQFF
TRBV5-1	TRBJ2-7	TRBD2	CASSFGTSGYEQYF
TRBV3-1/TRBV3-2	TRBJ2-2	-	CASSLWRGGTGELFF
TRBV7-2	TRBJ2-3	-	CASSPPGQLWYF
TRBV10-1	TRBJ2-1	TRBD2	CASSLGGVEQFF
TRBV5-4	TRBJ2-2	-	CASSLDGVGTGELFF
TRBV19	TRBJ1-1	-	CASRTQGMSNTEAFF
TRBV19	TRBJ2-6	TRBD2	CASSIRGGAGANVLTF
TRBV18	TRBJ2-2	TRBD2	CASFGTSGTGELFF
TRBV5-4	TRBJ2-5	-	CASSPGRGLPGETQYF
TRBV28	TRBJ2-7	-	CASSLQVYEQYF
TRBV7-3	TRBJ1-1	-	CASSLGTSPTEAFF
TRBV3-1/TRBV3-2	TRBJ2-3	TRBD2	CASSQGLARTDTQYF
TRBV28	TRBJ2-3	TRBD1	CASSSLLGTEYTDTQYF
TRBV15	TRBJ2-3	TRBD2	CATSRDVASGYTDTQYF
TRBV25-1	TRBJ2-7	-	CASSEYLEQYF
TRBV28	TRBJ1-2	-	CASHRAGGYTF
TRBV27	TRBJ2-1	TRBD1	CASSNRGSSYNEQFF
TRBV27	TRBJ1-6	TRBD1	CASRRGQGDSPLHF
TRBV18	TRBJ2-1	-	CASSPLPGPNEQFF
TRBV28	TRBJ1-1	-	CASSSYQAFF
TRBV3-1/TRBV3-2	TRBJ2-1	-	CASSQDPSSYNEQFF
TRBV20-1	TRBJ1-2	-	CSAYREGYTF
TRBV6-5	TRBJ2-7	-	CASSRLDLRSYEQYF
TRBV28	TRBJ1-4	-	CASSPYYDEKLFF
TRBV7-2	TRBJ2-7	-	CASSLGGDEQYF
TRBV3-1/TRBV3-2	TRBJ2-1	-	CASSPVVQAGEQFF
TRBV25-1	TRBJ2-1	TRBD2	CASSESGATSGYNEQFF
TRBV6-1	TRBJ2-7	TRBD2	CASSGTSGGIYEQYF
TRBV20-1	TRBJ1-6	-	CSASDSPLHF
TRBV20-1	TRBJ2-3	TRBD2	CSASPRASGRELTDTQYF
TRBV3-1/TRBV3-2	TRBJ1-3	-	CASSDTGASGNTIYF
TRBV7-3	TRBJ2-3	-	CASSLGVLGGTGTQYF
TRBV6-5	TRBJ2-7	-	CASSYSTLGNEQYF
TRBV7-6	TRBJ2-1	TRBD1	CARARDRDNEQFF
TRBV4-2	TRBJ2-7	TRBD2	CASSQALAGATYEQYF
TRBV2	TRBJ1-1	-	CASSQGLNTEAFF